These T cell receptor beta chains were read from a single sample in a study of Graves' ophthalmopathy and Graves' hyperthyroidism. TCRdb analysed the multiplex PCR reads with MiXCR anew, one entry per CDR3 protein. The repertoire holds around 1.1 million distinct CDR3 sequences, with roughly two fifths as singletons. Input material: peripheral blood or thyroid tissue (not recorded which). The receptor set was obtained from an adult man with Graves' hyperthyroidism. Each CDR3 is given with its conserved first and last residue. D genes are given only for firm matches. Size is omitted from some rows. Given values are once, few, many or a class for expanded clones.

TRBV10-3	NA	TRBJ1-6	TRBD1	TGTGCCATCAGTGAGGGACAGGGGGCGCGGAATTCACCCCTCCACTTT	CAISEGQGARNSPLHF
TRBV10-2	many	TRBJ1-1	NA	TGCGCCAGCAGTGATGTGGTGAACACTGAAGCTTTCTTT	CASSDVVNTEAFF
TRBV7-2	NA	TRBJ2-5	NA	TGTGCCAGCAGCCCGACAGGGGGTAGCGGGGGGGAGACCCAGTACTTC	CASSPTGGSGGETQYF
TRBV10-3	many	TRBJ2-7	NA	TGTGCCATCAGTGAGTCGTCAGATAGCTCCTACGAGCAGTACTTC	CAISESSDSSYEQYF
TRBV2	NA	TRBJ1-5	TRBD1	TGTGCCAGCAGCTTACTAACGGGACAGGTCGTTCAGCCCCAGCATTTT	CASSLLTGQVVQPQHF
TRBV20-1	NA	TRBJ2-3	NA	TGCAGTGCTCCGGGCCGAAGCACAGATACGCAGTATTTT	CSAPGRSTDTQYF
TRBV19	NA	TRBJ2-6	NA	TGTGCCAGTAGTATCGGTTTTTTCTCTGGGGCCAACGTCCTGACTTTC	CASSIGFFSGANVLTF
TRBV2	NA	TRBJ2-6	NA	TGTGCCAGCAGCCCCCGGAATTGGTTCGGGTCTGGGGCCAACGTCCTGACTTTC	CASSPRNWFGSGANVLTF
TRBV15	NA	TRBJ2-6	NA	TGTGCCACCAGCAGAGACAGGGGGGACAGTCACTCTGGGGCCAACGTCCTGACTTTC	CATSRDRGDSHSGANVLTF
TRBV19	NA	TRBJ1-1	NA	TGTGCCAGTAGTTCTTCGGGACATAGGCTCATGAACACTGAAGCTTTCTTT	CASSSSGHRLMNTEAFF
TRBV20-1	many	TRBJ1-2	TRBD1	TGCAGTGCTAGAGTTGGACAGGGGGTATCTGGCTACACCTTC	CSARVGQGVSGYTF
TRBV11-2	many	TRBJ2-6	NA	TGTGCCAGCAGACGTGCGTCGGGAATTGGGGCCAACGTCCTGACTTTC	CASRRASGIGANVLTF
TRBV7-9	many	TRBJ2-5	TRBD2	TGTGCCAGCAGCCACCTAGCGGGAGGGCCCCGGGAGACCCAGTACTTC	CASSHLAGGPRETQYF
TRBV12-3/TRBV12-4	NA	TRBJ1-2	TRBD1	TGTGCCAGCAGTCTTAACAGGGGAGTCGGCTACACCTTC	CASSLNRGVGYTF
TRBV4-3	few	TRBJ1-2	NA	TGCGCCAGCAGCCAAGGGTCGGGACGGCCGTATGGCTACACCTTC	CASSQGSGRPYGYTF
TRBV12-3/TRBV12-4	few	TRBJ2-2	NA	TGTGCCAGCAGTTTAGCGGTTTTGTCCGGGGAGCTGTTTTTT	CASSLAVLSGELFF
TRBV30	NA	TRBJ2-5	NA	TGTGCCTGGAGTGTTGAGGGGGGACGGGAGACCCAGTACTTC	CAWSVEGGRETQYF
TRBV6-5	NA	TRBJ2-5	NA	TGTGCCAGCAGTGGGGGCTTGAGGCGGCAAGAGACCCAGTACTTC	CASSGGLRRQETQYF